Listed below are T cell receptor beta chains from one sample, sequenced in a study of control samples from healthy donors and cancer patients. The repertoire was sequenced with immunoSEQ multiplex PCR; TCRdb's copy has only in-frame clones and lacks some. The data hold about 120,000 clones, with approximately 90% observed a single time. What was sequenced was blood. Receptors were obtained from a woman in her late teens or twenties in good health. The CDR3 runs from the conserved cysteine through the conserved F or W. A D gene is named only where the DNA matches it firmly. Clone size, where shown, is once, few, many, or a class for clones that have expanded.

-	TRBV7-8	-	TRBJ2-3	TGTGCCAGCGGCCGGGTGGGAGATACGCAGTATTTT	CASGRVGDTQYF
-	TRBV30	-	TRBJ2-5	TGTGCCTGGAGTGGAGGGGGGTTCGGAGAAAAGACCCAGTACTTC	CAWSGGGFGEKTQYF
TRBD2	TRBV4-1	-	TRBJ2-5	TGCGCCAGCAGCCGACTCGCCCTTAGCGGGAATCGGGAAGAGACCCAGTACTTC	CASSRLALSGNREETQYF
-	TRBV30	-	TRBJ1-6	TGTGCCTGGAGTCCGTCAAATTCACCCCTCCACTTT	CAWSPSNSPLHF
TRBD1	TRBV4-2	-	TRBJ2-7	TGTGCCAGCAGCCAAACACAGGGGCCGCAGTACTTC	CASSQTQGPQYF
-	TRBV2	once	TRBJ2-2	TGTGCCAGCAGTTCATATGGACGGAGGATCACCGGGGAGCTGTTTTTT	CASSSYGRRITGELFF
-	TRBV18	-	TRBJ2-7	TGTGCCAGCTCATGGATAGGGGGACCCTCCGGGCGCGAGCAGTACTTC	CASSWIGGPSGREQYF
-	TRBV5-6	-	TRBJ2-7	TGTGCCAGCAGCCTCGGGCCTGGTGTCAACGAGCAGTACTTC	CASSLGPGVNEQYF
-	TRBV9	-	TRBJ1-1	TGTGCCAGCAGCCACACTGATCACAAGAACACTGAAGCTTTCTTT	CASSHTDHKNTEAFF
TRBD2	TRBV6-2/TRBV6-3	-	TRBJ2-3	TGTGCCAGCAGTTACCCCACTAGCGGGGGAGGGATAGATACGCAGTATTTT	CASSYPTSGGGIDTQYF
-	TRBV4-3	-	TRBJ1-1	TGCGCCAGCAGCCCTTCGGCAAGCACTGAAGCTTTCTTT	CASSPSASTEAFF
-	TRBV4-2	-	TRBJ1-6	TGTGCCAGCAGCCAAGATGTGGTGACCCATAATTCACCCCTCCACTTT	CASSQDVVTHNSPLHF
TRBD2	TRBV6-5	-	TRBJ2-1	TGTGCCAGCTCGAGCGGGGGGCTCTACAATGAGCAGTTCTTC	CASSSGGLYNEQFF
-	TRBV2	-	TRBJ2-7	TGTGCCAGCGCGACCGAGAGGGATAGTTCCTACGAGCAGTACTTC	CASATERDSSYEQYF
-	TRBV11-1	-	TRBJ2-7	TGTGCCAGCAGCTTAGAAAGGGACGAGCAGTACTTC	CASSLERDEQYF
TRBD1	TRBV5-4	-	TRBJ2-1	TGTGCCAGCAGCGCTTACAGGGGTGAGGTCTACAATGAGCAGTTCTTC	CASSAYRGEVYNEQFF
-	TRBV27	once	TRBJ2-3	TGTGCCACCCCGTGCCAAAAGAAGATTGCAGATACGCAGTATTTT	CATPCQKKIADTQYF
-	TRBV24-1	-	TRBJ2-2	TGTGCCACCAGTAGACCCCCCGGGCAGCAAAACACCGGGGAGCTGTTTTTT	CATSRPPGQQNTGELFF
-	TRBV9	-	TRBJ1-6	TGTGCCAGCAGCCCGCAAACCGGGCTCTCACCCCTCCACTTT	CASSPQTGLSPLHF
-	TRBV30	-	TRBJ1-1	TGTGCCTGGATTGACTCCACTGAAGCTTTCTTT	CAWIDSTEAFF
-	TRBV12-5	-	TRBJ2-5	TGTGCTAGTGGCAGGAAGCCCCAGTACTTC	CASGRKPQYF